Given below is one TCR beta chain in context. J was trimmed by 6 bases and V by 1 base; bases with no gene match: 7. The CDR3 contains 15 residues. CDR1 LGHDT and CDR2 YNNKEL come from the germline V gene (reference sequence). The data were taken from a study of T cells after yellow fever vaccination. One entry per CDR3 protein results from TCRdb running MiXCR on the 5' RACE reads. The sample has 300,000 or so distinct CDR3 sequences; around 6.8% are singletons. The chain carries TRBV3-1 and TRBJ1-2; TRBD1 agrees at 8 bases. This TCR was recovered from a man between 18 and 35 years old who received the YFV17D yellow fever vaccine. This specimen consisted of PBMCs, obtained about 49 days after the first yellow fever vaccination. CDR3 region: CASSQGRDRINGYTF. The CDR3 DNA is TGTGCCAGCAGCCAAGGTCGGGACAGGATTAATGGCTACACCTTC.